A single sample gave rise to the 21 T cell receptor beta chains below, sequenced in a study of cytomegalovirus exposure and HLA in healthy donors. 13 Jbeta primers and 60 Vbeta primers were used for the PCR. Only in-frame clones appear in the TCRdb table, and some are missing; sequencing was by immunoSEQ multiplex PCR. The sample includes fewer than 200,000 clones, around 80% of them seen just once. The sequencing sample was made of PBMCs. The receptors were sampled from a woman aged 25 to 45 in good health and CMV-seropositive.

There are a few counts of this clone. This chain joins TRBV7-2 and TRBJ2-2; tentatively, D is TRBD2 (6 bases). The CDR3 loop spans 15 amino acids. Germline V gives CDR1 SGHTA, CDR2 FQGNSA. V was pared by 5 bases and J by 7 bases, with 17 bases between. The CDR3 protein is CASSPQPGRNGELFF. The CDR3, as DNA: TGTGCCAGCAGCCCTCAGCCAGGGAGGAACGGGGAGCTGTTTTTT.

The chain recombines TRBV6-1 with TRBJ1-1; 7 positions match TRBD1. The CDR3 loop spans 15 amino acids. Trimming cost V 1 base and J 6 bases; bases outside gene matches: 8. CDR1 is MNHNS and CDR2 is SASEGT in the germline V gene. CDR3 sequence (DNA): TGTGCCAGCAGTGAAGAATCAGGGCAGGGGGCTGAAGCTTTCTTT. Its translation is CASSEESGQGAEAFF.

Note on this clone: Distinct nucleotide sequences in the sample also encode this CDR3. V gene TRBV9 combines with J gene TRBJ2-5; a possible D gene is TRBD2 (6 bases). Germline CDR1 is SGDLS and CDR2 is YYNGEE. The CDR3 has 13 residues. Trimming pared 0 bases from V and 3 bases from J, leaving 6 bases between. The CDR3 DNA follows: TGTGCCAGCAGCGTAGCGGGGGAAGAGACCCAGTACTTC. Its protein product is CASSVAGEETQYF.

This chain joins TRBV18 and TRBJ1-2; tentative D call: TRBD1 (6 bases). Germline V gene lookup returns CDR1 KGHSH and CDR2 LQKENI. V was clipped by 3 bases and J by 6 bases, with 11 bases between them. The CDR3 contains 13 residues. CDR3 loop: CASSPRTDDGYTF. In DNA, the CDR3 is TGTGCCAGCTCACCCCGGACAGATGATGGCTACACCTTC.

The chain links TRBV5-4 to TRBJ1-1, with TRBD1 identical over 9 bases. Germline V CDR1 and CDR2: SGHNT, YYREEE (reference sequence). The CDR3 is made up of 16 amino acids. The ends lost 2 bases at V and 1 base at J; junction bases unmatched: 6. CDR3 sequence reads: CASSLWTGQGNTEAFF. DNA of the CDR3: TGTGCCAGCAGCTTATGGACGGGACAGGGGAACACTGAAGCTTTCTTT.

The chain employs TRBV6-5 and TRBJ2-1, with 9 nucleotides matching TRBD2. J lost 10 bases, V lost 5 bases, and 9 bases had no gene match. Germline V gene lookup returns CDR1 MNHEY and CDR2 SVGAGI. The CDR3 has 14 amino acids. The CDR3 sequence is CASSDGRGGVEQFF. The CDR3, as DNA: TGTGCCAGCAGTGATGGGCGGGGGGGCGTGGAGCAGTTCTTC.

This clone was picked up a small number of times. J is TRBJ2-7 and V is TRBV14, with TRBD1 matching over 9 bases. The germline gives CDR1 SGHDN, CDR2 FVKESK. Trimming at V came to 4 bases and at J to 7 bases, leaving 8 bases not matched to a gene. The CDR3 totals 14 residues. CDR3 coding DNA: TGTGCCAGCAGCCCATGGACAGGGGCGAGGGAGCAGTACTTC. Translating it yields CASSPWTGAREQYF. Drawing the rest from reference TRBV14 and TRBJ2-7, the complete variable domain is EAGVTQFPSHSVIEKGQTVTLRCDPISGHDNLYWYRRVMGKEIKFLLHFVKESKQDESGMPNNRFLAERTGGTYSTLKVQPAELEDSGVYFCASSPWTGAREQYFGPGTRLTVT.

This chain joins TRBV10-3 and TRBJ1-2, with TRBD1 matching over 8 bases. V lost 7 bases, J lost 4 bases, and 5 bases stayed unmatched. Germline loops: CDR1 ENHRY, CDR2 SYGVKD. The CDR3 is made up of 13 amino acids. In DNA, the CDR3 is TGTGCCATCACCCCGGACAGGGCCTATGGCTACACCTTC. Residues: CAITPDRAYGYTF.

The chain employs TRBV6-5 and TRBJ1-1; 8 bases are shared with TRBD1. Per germline, CDR1 MNHEY and CDR2 SVGAGI. J lost 6 bases, V lost 4 bases, and 10 bases had no gene match. The CDR3 covers 15 residues. The CDR3 sequence: CASSWTGFGEPEAFF. CDR3 DNA: TGTGCCAGCAGTTGGACAGGGTTCGGAGAGCCTGAAGCTTTCTTT.

Concerning this clone itself: A junction boundary mismatches the germline segment, possibly from a read error. As DNA, the CDR3 is TGTGCCAGCAGCGCCCTACGGGACATCCGCTTT. Encoded protein: CASSALRDIRF. The chain uses TRBV7-9 and TRBJ1-6; the D gene is possibly TRBD1 (6 bases). CDR3 length: 11 amino acids. Germline V gene data show CDR1 as SEHNR and CDR2 as FQNEAQ (reference sequence).

The chain joins TRBV6-5 to TRBJ1-2; D not resolved. With 0 bases removed from V and 2 bases from J, the gap between germline ends came to 4 bases. This CDR3 region has 13 residues. Per the germline V gene, CDR1 is MNHEY and CDR2 is SVGAGI. The CDR3 DNA reads TGTGCCAGCAGTTACTCAAGCAACTATGGCTACACCTTC. Translated: CASSYSSNYGYTF.

The chain links TRBV18 to TRBJ2-7; 8 bases match TRBD1. The V gene's germline CDR1 is KGHSH and CDR2 LQKENI. V dropped 2 bases and J dropped 3; count of bases not matched to a gene: 12. The CDR3 totals 17 residues. This chain's CDR3 is CASSPGTGRAGFYEQYF. CDR3 sequence (DNA): TGTGCCAGCTCACCAGGGACAGGCAGGGCGGGATTCTACGAGCAGTACTTC.

This clone was detected a few times. V gene TRBV5-1 combines with J gene TRBJ2-2, with D maybe TRBD2 (6 bases). The CDR3 covers 15 residues. V was clipped by 5 bases and J by 5 bases, with 16 bases between them. Germline CDR1 SGHRS, CDR2 YFSETQ. As DNA, the CDR3 is TGCGCCAGCAGGAGGGAACCCAGCGGGACCGGGGAGCTGTTTTTT. It translates to CASRREPSGTGELFF.

The V gene is TRBV5-1, the J gene TRBJ1-6; D is undetermined. The CDR3 is 13 residues long. V dropped 4 bases and J dropped 6 bases, with 8 bases sitting between them. Germline V lookup: CDR1 SGHRS, CDR2 YFSETQ. The CDR3 sequence is CASSMGANSPLHF. The CDR3 DNA is TGCGCCAGCAGCATGGGAGCTAATTCACCCCTCCACTTT. Based on the CDR3 plus reference TRBV5-1 and TRBJ1-6, the full variable domain is KAGVTQTPRYLIKTRGQQVTLSCSPISGHRSVSWYQQTPGQGLQFLFEYFSETQRNKGNFPGRFSGRQFSNSRSEMNVSTLELGDSALYLCASSMGANSPLHFGNGTRLTVT.

The chain joins TRBV28 to TRBJ2-7; D possibly corresponds to TRBD1 (6 bases). CDR3 length: 14 amino acids. The V and J ends lost 3 bases and 2 bases respectively, with 11 bases between them. Germline V gene data show CDR1 as MDHEN and CDR2 as SYDVKM. This CDR3 reads CASSFSTGTYEQYF. For the CDR3, the DNA is TGTGCCAGCAGTTTTAGCACAGGGACCTACGAGCAGTACTTC.

The chain joins TRBV4-3 to TRBJ2-7; D is perhaps TRBD2 (6 bases). The CDR3 is 19 amino acids. V lost 0 bases and J lost 2, with 23 bases in between. CDR1 is LGHNA and CDR2 is YSLEER in the germline V gene. The CDR3 sequence is CASSQDLTVLGGVPYEQYF. DNA for the CDR3: TGCGCCAGCAGCCAAGATTTAACGGTGTTGGGCGGGGTCCCCTACGAGCAGTACTTC.

The chain has TRBV7-2 and TRBJ2-1, with D possibly TRBD1 on 6 matching bases. CDR3 length: 20 residues. V was shortened by 0 bases and J by 4 bases, with 25 bases between the two germline ends. Germline V lookup: CDR1 SGHTA, CDR2 FQGNSA. Here the CDR3 reads CASSLAPPFRGSRIYNEQFF. CDR3 in DNA: TGTGCCAGCAGCTTAGCGCCGCCATTCAGGGGTTCCAGAATTTACAATGAGCAGTTCTTC. The whole variable domain, filled in from reference TRBV7-2 and TRBJ2-1, reads GAGVSQSPSNKVTEKGKDVELRCDPISGHTALYWYRQSLGQGLEFLIYFQGNSAPDKSGLPSDRFSAERTGGSVSTLTIQRTQQEDSAVYLCASSLAPPFRGSRIYNEQFFGPGTRLTVL.

The chain joins TRBV9 to TRBJ2-1, with no clear D. Trimming pared 4 bases from V and 5 bases from J, leaving 10 bases between. CDR1 is SGDLS, CDR2 YYNGEE, per germline. There are 13 residues in the CDR3. CDR3 in DNA: TGTGCCAGCAGCCCCCAGACTCACAATGAGCAGTTCTTC. Protein: CASSPQTHNEQFF.

The J gene is TRBJ2-7, the V gene TRBV15, with TRBD1 matching 10 bases. Germline-derived CDR1 and CDR2 are LNHNV and YYDKDF (reference sequence). V shed 5 bases, J shed 6 bases, and the junction held 16 bases outside the gene matches. This CDR3 is 17 amino acids long. The CDR3 loop is CATSSGTGAAFGGEQYF. The CDR3 nucleotides are TGTGCCACCAGCTCTGGGACAGGGGCCGCCTTCGGTGGCGAGCAGTACTTC. The entire variable domain, with the rest obtained from reference TRBV15 and TRBJ2-7, is as follows: DAMVIQNPRYQVTQFGKPVTLSCSQTLNHNVMYWYQQKSSQAPKLLFHYYDKDFNNEADTPDNFQSRRPNTSFCFLDIRSPGLGDTAMYLCATSSGTGAAFGGEQYFGPGTRLTVT.

V and J are TRBV6-5 and TRBJ1-2; 10 positions match TRBD1. The CDR3 has 15 amino acids. After removal of 4 bases from V and 4 bases from J, the junction contained 6 bases not matched to a gene. Germline values: CDR1 MNHEY, CDR2 SVGAGI. The CDR3 coding sequence is TGTGCCAGCAGTTTGAAGGGACAGGGGACCTATGGCTACACCTTC. Amino acids: CASSLKGQGTYGYTF.

The V and J genes are TRBV28 and TRBJ2-7; 7 bases map to TRBD1. The V gene's germline CDR1 is MDHEN and CDR2 SYDVKM. This CDR3 region has 13 residues. J was trimmed by 3 bases and V by 4 bases; bases with no gene match: 3. CDR3 coding DNA: TGTGCCAGCAGTTGGGGACAGAACTACGAGCAGTACTTC. Translating it yields CASSWGQNYEQYF.